The 32 T cell receptor beta chains reported below all come from one sample, sequenced in a study of CD8 T cells in ankylosing spondylitis. Study-level findings and limits: Made up of under ten highly homologous variants, a TCR beta motif appeared characteristic of ankylosing spondylitis blood.

TCRdb called the 5' RACE reads again in MiXCR, with one record for every CDR3 protein. This sample has roughly 440,000 distinct CDR3 sequences; roughly 15% occur once, and the top ten carry around 0.92%. Their target antigens are unknown. The sample taken for sequencing was blood, either unsorted or a sorted T cell fraction (not recorded which). Source of these receptors: a male donor with ankylosing spondylitis.

The V gene is TRBV20-1, the J gene TRBJ1-2; D unresolved. The length of the CDR3 is 14 residues. The V gene lost 4 bases and the J gene lost 2 bases, with 14 bases spanning the gap. Germline lookup yields CDR1 DFQATT and CDR2 SNEGSKA (reference sequence). The CDR3 DNA follows: TGCAGTGCTATGCGGACTGAATTAAACTATGGCTACACCTTC. This translates into CSAMRTELNYGYTF.

This clonotype has more than one count but fewer than ten. The chain employs TRBV12-3 or TRBV12-4 and TRBJ2-1, with D unclear. This CDR3 region has 13 residues. Trimming stripped 6 bases from V and 9 bases from J, with 15 bases between. The CDR3 protein is CASSNPSLPEQFF. DNA for the CDR3: TGTGCCAGCAGCAACCCGTCATTGCCTGAGCAGTTCTTC.

V and J are TRBV11-2 and TRBJ2-7; D possibly corresponds to TRBD1 (6 bases). The germline V and J ends were trimmed by 5 bases and 2 bases, with 10 bases remaining between them. This CDR3 spans 13 amino acids. Germline-derived CDR1 and CDR2 are SGHAT and FQNNGV. The CDR3 bases are TGTGCCAGCAGCAACAGGGCGCCCTACGAGCAGTACTTC. This codes for CASSNRAPYEQYF.

The sample holds a few counts of this clonotype. The chain recombines TRBV10-3 with TRBJ1-3; maybe TRBD1 (5 bases). The CDR3 consists of 13 residues. In germline, CDR1 is ENHRY, CDR2 SYGVKD. Trimming removed 6 bases from V and 8 bases from J, with 14 bases in between. The CDR3 here is CAIRGLASDTIYF. The CDR3 nucleotides read TGTGCCATCAGGGGACTCGCTTCGGACACCATATATTTT.

This chain links TRBV29-1 with TRBJ1-1; no clear D gene. Germline V CDR1 and CDR2: SQVTM, ANQGSEA. The CDR3 consists of 11 residues. V was trimmed by 4 bases and J by 11 bases, leaving 14 bases between them. CDR3 nucleotides: TGCAGCGTTGGGACTCAAGTAGGCGCTTTCTTT. This encodes CSVGTQVGAFF.

The CDR3 sequence: CASSLQSPETQYF. DNA for the CDR3: TGCGCCAGCAGCTTGCAATCCCCAGAGACCCAGTACTTC. The V and J genes are TRBV5-1 and TRBJ2-5; D remains unclear. This CDR3 is built from 13 residues. The V and J ends lost 1 base and 4 bases respectively, with 8 bases between them. CDR1 and CDR2 (germline): SGHRS, YFSETQ. Variable domain in full (rest from reference TRBV5-1 and TRBJ2-5): KAGVTQTPRYLIKTRGQQVTLSCSPISGHRSVSWYQQTPGQGLQFLFEYFSETQRNKGNFPGRFSGRQFSNSRSEMNVSTLELGDSALYLCASSLQSPETQYFGPGTRLLVL.

The chain combines TRBV27 with TRBJ1-6; 7 bases map to TRBD1. Germline loops: CDR1 MNHEY, CDR2 SMNVEV (reference sequence). J gave up 7 bases and V 5 bases, and 5 bases lay outside the gene matches. The length of the CDR3 is 14 residues. DNA for the CDR3: TGTGCCAGCAGTCTCCCGACAGGGAATTCACCCCTCCACTTT. It translates to CASSLPTGNSPLHF.

This chain links TRBV3-1 with TRBJ1-4; no clear D gene. The CDR3 is made up of 13 amino acids. In germline, CDR1 is LGHDT, CDR2 YNNKEL (reference sequence). V was trimmed by 0 bases and J by 4 bases, leaving 3 bases between them. The CDR3 sequence is CASSQDYNEKLFF. CDR3 nucleotides: TGTGCCAGCAGCCAAGATTATAATGAAAAACTGTTTTTT.

This clonotype has just a few counts. The V and J genes are TRBV6-1 and TRBJ1-3; TRBD1 aligns across 8 bases. This CDR3 spans 17 amino acids. Germline assignment: CDR1 MNHNS and CDR2 SASEGT. The ends lost 5 bases at V and 5 bases at J; junction bases unmatched: 14. Written as DNA, the CDR3 is TGTGCCAGCAGTCAGCCGGGACAGGCCTTTGGGAGAAACACCATATATTTT. Its translation: CASSQPGQAFGRNTIYF.

This clonotype has only a few counts. The chain recombines TRBV12-3 or TRBV12-4 with TRBJ1-6, with D unresolved. Trimming pared 7 bases from V and 10 bases from J, leaving 17 bases between. CDR3 size: 14 residues. The CDR3 here is CASMEAVMKSPLHF. The CDR3, as DNA: TGTGCCAGCATGGAGGCGGTAATGAAGTCACCCCTCCACTTT.

The table lists this clonotype with many counts. The chain has TRBV12-3 or TRBV12-4 and TRBJ1-3; weak D call: TRBD1 (5 bases). This CDR3 is built from 16 residues. V was trimmed by 10 bases and J by 0 bases, leaving 19 bases between them. The CDR3 spells CANRAPGPLSGNTIYF. As DNA, the CDR3 is TGTGCCAACAGAGCACCAGGGCCCCTCTCTGGAAACACCATATATTTT.

The chain carries TRBV2 and TRBJ1-5; D perhaps matches TRBD1 (6 bases). Germline V gene sequence: CDR1 SNHLY, CDR2 FYNNEI. Trimming stripped 6 bases from V and 7 bases from J, with 13 bases between. This CDR3 spans 13 amino acids. This CDR3 is CASSTDRFQPQHF. CDR3 sequence (DNA): TGTGCCAGCAGCACCGACAGGTTCCAGCCCCAGCATTTT.

This sequence joins TRBV20-1 and TRBJ2-7, with 7 bases that match TRBD1. This CDR3 is built from 15 residues. V was clipped by 3 bases and J by 4 bases; unmatched bases: 12. Germline CDR1 DFQATT, CDR2 SNEGSKA (reference sequence). The CDR3 bases are TGCAGTGCTAGTCGAGGGCAAGGGGGCGGGTACGAGCAGTACTTC. Its translation: CSASRGQGGGYEQYF.

A few counts support this clonotype. The V gene is TRBV5-6, the J gene TRBJ1-2, with a weak D call TRBD1 (6 bases). V was trimmed by 4 bases and J by 4 bases, leaving 17 bases between them. The germline CDR1 and CDR2 sequences are SGHDT and YYEEEE. The CDR3 extends over 15 amino acids. As DNA, the CDR3 is TGTGCCAGCAGCCTCGGGCCGACAGGTAGCTATGGCTACACCTTC. The encoded protein is CASSLGPTGSYGYTF.

This clonotype was counted between two and nine times. This chain connects TRBV7-9 to TRBJ2-3; 8 bases line up with TRBD2. After removal of 5 bases from V and 4 bases from J, the junction contained 2 bases not matched to a gene. The CDR3 runs to 13 residues. Germline CDR1 SEHNR, CDR2 FQNEAQ (reference sequence). CDR3 sequence reads: CASSQAGADTQYF. CDR3 coding DNA: TGTGCCAGCAGCCAAGCGGGGGCAGATACGCAGTATTTT.

This clonotype was found once. The V and J genes are TRBV11-2 and TRBJ2-3, with a weak D call TRBD1 (6 bases). Trimming removed 4 bases from V and 0 bases from J, with 14 bases in between. This CDR3 is built from 16 residues. Germline loops: CDR1 SGHAT, CDR2 FQNNGV. The DNA for the CDR3 is TGTGCCAGCAGCTATGGACAGTTGTCTAGCACAGATACGCAGTATTTT. Translation: CASSYGQLSSTDTQYF.

The chain joins TRBV12-3 or TRBV12-4 to TRBJ1-4; D ambiguous. Trimming shortened V by 2 bases and J by 5 bases, and 12 bases separated the two germline ends. This CDR3 spans 15 amino acids. Here the CDR3 reads CASSLRSLRNEKLFF. The CDR3 DNA follows: TGTGCCAGCAGTTTAAGGTCCCTCCGCAATGAAAAACTGTTTTTT.

This clonotype was counted ten times or more. The chain links TRBV12-3 or TRBV12-4 to TRBJ2-1; the D is unclear. This CDR3 comprises 14 residues. Trimming cost V 3 bases and J 13 bases, with 19 bases left between them. The chain's CDR3 is CASSFYPNAMSQFF. The CDR3 DNA reads as TGTGCCAGCAGTTTTTACCCCAACGCAATGAGTCAGTTCTTC.

The chain employs TRBV14 and TRBJ2-2, with 8 bases lining up with TRBD2. V shed 4 bases, J shed 0 bases, and the junction held 7 bases outside the gene matches. This CDR3 has 17 amino acids. In germline, CDR1 is SGHDN, CDR2 FVKESK. The CDR3 DNA is TGTGCCAGCAGCCTTACCAGCGGGGGTACGAACACCGGGGAGCTGTTTTTT. Its protein is CASSLTSGGTNTGELFF.

This clonotype occurred a few times. The V and J genes are TRBV2 and TRBJ1-2; 10 bases are a match to TRBD1. CDR1 is SNHLY and CDR2 is FYNNEI in the germline V gene. This CDR3 comprises 13 residues. Trimming removed 10 bases from V and 2 bases from J; junction bases left unmatched: 4. The CDR3 protein is CATQGQGNYGYTF. The CDR3 nucleotides read TGTGCCACCCAGGGACAGGGGAACTATGGCTACACCTTC.

This chain uses TRBV7-2 with TRBJ1-1; TRBD1 might be the D (6 bases). V lost 6 bases and J lost 1, with 12 bases in between. The CDR3 has 14 amino acids. CDR1 and CDR2 from the germline V gene are SGHTA and FQGNSA. CDR3 sequence reads: CASREGQWNTEAFF. The CDR3 nucleotides are TGTGCCAGCAGGGAAGGACAGTGGAACACTGAAGCTTTCTTT.

This clonotype was counted many times. For the CDR3, the DNA is TGTGCCAGCAGCCCCGGGACTACTTCCTACAATGAGCAGTTCTTC. Encoded protein: CASSPGTTSYNEQFF. This chain connects TRBV11-2 to TRBJ2-1, with 7 bases that match TRBD2. The CDR3 covers 15 residues. CDR1 SGHAT and CDR2 FQNNGV come from the germline V gene. Germline trimming cut 5 bases from V and 1 base from J; bases unmatched to any gene: 5.

CDR3 coding DNA: TGTGCCAGCAGTACCCCCCGGCTCACCGGGGAGCTGTTTTTT. This translates into CASSTPRLTGELFF. The chain joins TRBV6-2 or TRBV6-3 to TRBJ2-2; D not certain. This CDR3 is 14 amino acids long. Trimming shortened V by 5 bases and J by 4 bases, and 11 bases separated the two germline ends. The germline V gene has CDR1 MNHEY and CDR2 SVGEGT.

The chain carries TRBV5-1 and TRBJ2-3; a possible D gene is TRBD2 (5 bases). Germline values: CDR1 SGHRS, CDR2 YFSETQ. Between the trimmed V and J ends, which lost 4 bases and 4 bases, there was a span of 10 bases. The CDR3 is made up of 13 amino acids. CDR3 nucleotide sequence: TGCGCCAGCAGCGAGGGCCATTCAGATACGCAGTATTTT. Encoded protein: CASSEGHSDTQYF.

The rearrangement uses TRBV20-1 and TRBJ1-2; perhaps TRBD1 as D (5 bases). The CDR3 length is 13 residues. Germline V lookup: CDR1 DFQATT, CDR2 SNEGSKA (reference sequence). Trimming removed 3 bases from V and 6 bases from J, with 14 bases in between. CDR3 in DNA: TGCAGTGCTAGTGGGGGTGCTGGACATGGCTACACCTTC. This translates into CSASGGAGHGYTF.

This clonotype was detected a few times. The rearrangement joins TRBV5-1 to TRBJ2-3; 12 bases are a match to TRBD2. Germline V lookup: CDR1 SGHRS, CDR2 YFSETQ. The CDR3 is 15 residues long. V gave up 6 bases and J gave up 3 bases; unmatched junction bases: 5. Here the CDR3 reads CASNPLAGGTDTQYF. The CDR3 bases are TGCGCCAGCAACCCGCTAGCGGGGGGGACAGATACGCAGTATTTT.

This clonotype was detected a few times. The CDR3 reads CSARDRSGRTYNSPLHF. The CDR3 bases are TGCAGTGCTAGAGATCGGTCAGGGAGGACCTATAATTCACCCCTCCACTTT. The V gene is TRBV20-1, the J gene TRBJ1-6; the D gene is possibly TRBD1 (5 bases). CDR3 length: 17 amino acids. With 0 bases removed from V and 2 bases from J, the gap between germline ends came to 14 bases. CDR1 and CDR2 (germline): DFQATT, SNEGSKA (reference sequence).

This clonotype was detected once. V usage is TRBV29-1 and J usage is TRBJ2-5; D is perhaps TRBD2 (5 bases). Germline-derived CDR1 and CDR2 are SQVTM and ANQGSEA. V dropped 8 bases and J dropped 5 bases, with 15 bases sitting between them. The CDR3 sequence is 12 residues long. This CDR3 reads CSTRTRSETQYF. The DNA for the CDR3 is TGCAGCACAAGGACTCGGTCGGAGACCCAGTACTTC.

There are many counts of this clonotype. This sequence joins TRBV20-1 and TRBJ1-1; TRBD1 matches 8 bases. Trimming removed 5 bases from V and 5 bases from J; junction bases left unmatched: 7. CDR3 length: 13 residues. Germline V gene sequence: CDR1 DFQATT, CDR2 SNEGSKA (reference sequence). The CDR3 coding sequence is TGCAGTGCTCCGCGCAGGGGGCAAACTGAAGCTTTCTTT. It encodes CSAPRRGQTEAFF.

This clonotype has just a few counts. The chain combines TRBV12-3 or TRBV12-4 with TRBJ2-1, with 8 bases that match TRBD1. The CDR3 length is 19 residues. Germline trimming cut 4 bases from V and 9 bases from J; bases unmatched to any gene: 23. The CDR3 DNA reads TGTGCCAGCAGTTCCCGCGCCCACCGGGACAGGAGGGATCGGGGTGAGCAGTTCTTC. Translation: CASSSRAHRDRRDRGEQFF.

This clonotype was counted many times. The DNA for the CDR3 is TGCGCCAGCAGCTTAAGGTCTAGCAATCAGCCCCAGCATTTT. Translated, it gives CASSLRSSNQPQHF. The chain carries TRBV5-1 and TRBJ1-5, with D uncertain. Trimming took 2 bases from V and 0 from J, leaving 6 bases between them. The CDR3 has 14 residues. From germline, CDR1 is SGHRS and CDR2 YFSETQ.

The chain combines TRBV19 with TRBJ2-1, with 11 nucleotides matching TRBD2. CDR1 is LNHDA, CDR2 SQIVND, per germline (reference sequence). V was clipped by 6 bases and J by 6 bases; unmatched bases: 10. This CDR3 is 16 amino acids long. The CDR3 is CASRPQPLAGVNEQFF. In DNA form, the CDR3 reads TGTGCCAGTAGACCCCAGCCACTAGCGGGAGTCAATGAGCAGTTCTTC.